This T cell receptor (beta chain) was recovered during a study of T-cell memory formation after mild COVID-19. Looking at the study overall: There were largely donor-specific TCR clusters.

The authors produced TCR alpha and TCR beta cDNA libraries with sample barcodes and UMIs by 5'RACE using constant-segment primers. TCRdb redid the calling of the 5' RACE reads with MiXCR, one entry per CDR3 protein. This sample carries about 130,000 distinct CDR3 sequences, around 6.3% of them seen once, and the ten largest clones take 2% to 2.5%. Regarding this clonotype: The antigen remains unidentified.

Germline CDR1 LGHNA, CDR2 YNFKEQ. V dropped 1 base and J dropped 2; count of bases not matched to a gene: 10. The CDR3 spans 17 residues. Study outcomes and limitations: CM and EM subsets held most contracting CD4+ clones; EMRA held CD8+ ones. Day 15 to 85 contracting clones showed balanced CD4/CD8; later expanders leaned CD4+.

The chain is built from TRBV4-2 and TRBJ2-5; the match to TRBD1 covers 7 bases. The sequenced sample was PBMCs or a T cell subset sorted from them (not recorded which). The sequence derives from an adult woman who had mild COVID-19 (a few samples of this study predate the infection). Cell type and time point are not known. Here the CDR3 reads CASSQGGTGAKQETQYF. For the CDR3, the DNA is TGTGCCAGCAGCCAAGGTGGAACAGGGGCTAAACAAGAGACCCAGTACTTC.